These 8 T cell receptor beta chains were sequenced from one sample in a study of Ad26.COV2.S vaccination and SARS-CoV-2 variants. Sequencing was performed with immunoSEQ multiplex PCR; in TCRdb, only in-frame clones are kept and a portion is missing. The sample holds about 500,000 clones; nearly 90% are singletons and the top ten take more than 1.5%. Treatment reported: around 19 received Ad26.COV2.S at low or high dose, single or two shots; about 5 received placebo; per-sample allocation not given. It was on day 63 after the first vaccine or placebo injection that samples were taken. Sequencing was performed on peripheral blood, taken in a trial of Ad26.COV2.S vaccine versus placebo. Receptors were obtained from a person aged 18 to 65 who received the Ad26.COV2.S COVID-19 vaccine or a placebo.

The chain carries TRBV28 and TRBJ1-2; D remains unclear. Germline V gene sequence: CDR1 MDHEN, CDR2 SYDVKM. Trimming removed 3 bases from V and 7 bases from J, with 9 bases in between. This CDR3 region has 12 residues. In DNA, the CDR3 is TGTGCCAGCAGTTTTCGGGTTGCTGGCTACACCTTC. As protein: CASSFRVAGYTF.

This rearrangement joins TRBV5-1 to TRBJ2-2; TRBD1 or TRBD2 may be the D gene (5 bases each). The germline V and J ends were trimmed by 0 bases and 4 bases, with 10 bases remaining between them. CDR1 is SGHRS, CDR2 YFSETQ, per germline. CDR3 length equals 15 residues. In DNA form, the CDR3 reads TGCGCCAGCAGCTTGGCGGGGCAACCCACCGGGGAGCTGTTTTTT. It yields the protein CASSLAGQPTGELFF. The variable domain in full, with the rest retrieved from reference TRBV5-1 and TRBJ2-2, is KAGVTQTPRYLIKTRGQQVTLSCSPISGHRSVSWYQQTPGQGLQFLFEYFSETQRNKGNFPGRFSGRQFSNSRSEMNVSTLELGDSALYLCASSLAGQPTGELFFGEGSRLTVL.

This rearrangement joins TRBV14 to TRBJ2-5, with TRBD1 matching over 7 bases. Germline CDR1 SGHDN, CDR2 FVKESK. This CDR3 has 16 residues. Losses at the gene ends were 1 base for V and 2 bases for J; bases not matched to a gene: 7. CDR3 bases: TGTGCCAGCAGCCAAGTGGCAGGGGGATGGCAAGAGACCCAGTACTTC. Translating gives CASSQVAGGWQETQYF.

The V and J genes are TRBV19 and TRBJ1-4, with 12 bases aligning to TRBD1. This CDR3 is 18 amino acids long. The V segment lost 3 bases and the J segment 5 bases; nucleotides outside the gene matches: 10. Germline V CDR1 and CDR2: LNHDA, SQIVND (reference sequence). The CDR3, as DNA: TGTGCCAGTAGTATCGCCGTGGGACAGGGGGCTTGGAATGAAAAACTGTTTTTT. It specifies CASSIAVGQGAWNEKLFF. Using reference TRBV19 and TRBJ1-4 for the parts outside the CDR3, the full variable domain is DGGITQSPKYLFRKEGQNVTLSCEQNLNHDAMYWYRQDPGQGLRLIYYSQIVNDFQKGDIAEGYSVSREKKESFPLTVTSAQKNPTAFYLCASSIAVGQGAWNEKLFFGSGTQLSVL.

The J gene is TRBJ1-2, the V gene TRBV15, with D possibly matching TRBD1 (5 bases). The germline gives CDR1 LNHNV, CDR2 YYDKDF (reference sequence). The V gene lost 2 bases and the J gene lost 5 bases, with 12 bases spanning the gap. This CDR3 contains 14 residues. The CDR3 spells CATSRKGVRYGYTF. The CDR3, as DNA: TGTGCCACCAGCAGAAAAGGGGTACGGTATGGCTACACCTTC.

The rearrangement uses TRBV5-1 and TRBJ2-7; D remains ambiguous. CDR3 length equals 15 residues. Trimming stripped 4 bases from V and 1 base from J, with 15 bases between. Germline V CDR1 and CDR2: SGHRS, YFSETQ. This CDR3 reads CASSAGSLTSYEQYF. The CDR3 region has the DNA TGCGCCAGCAGCGCCGGGTCCCTGACTTCCTACGAGCAGTACTTC.

The chain has TRBV7-2 and TRBJ1-5; TRBD1 agrees at 7 bases. CDR1 is SGHTA and CDR2 is FQGNSA in the germline V gene. V was pared by 4 bases and J by 5 bases, with 8 bases of the junction left unmatched. The CDR3 has 15 residues. The CDR3 sequence is CASSYWTGLHQPQHF. CDR3 bases: TGTGCCAGCAGCTACTGGACAGGCCTTCATCAGCCCCAGCATTTT.

The chain couples TRBV5-5 to TRBJ1-2; unclear D gene. Trimming removed 1 base at V and 7 bases at J, with 5 bases between. This CDR3 spans 11 amino acids. Per the germline V gene, CDR1 is SGHKS and CDR2 is YYEKEE (reference sequence). CDR3 sequence reads: CASSLYGGYTF. The CDR3 bases are TGTGCCAGCAGCTTGTATGGTGGCTACACCTTC.